This T cell receptor beta chain came from a study of beta chain features in type 1 diabetes. Germline V gene sequence: CDR1 KGHSH, CDR2 LQKENI. V lost 2 bases to trimming and J lost 4 bases; unmatched junction nucleotides: 5. The CDR3 runs 15 residues. The study reverse transcribed the entire isolated RNA, so it sequenced expressed TCRB transcripts. Regulatory, naive and central memory T cell samples averaged around 3.6 million reads. Libraries were prepared by immunoSEQ multiplex PCR; TCRdb keeps only in-frame clonotypes and omits some of them. The data hold about 370,000 clones, with around 15% observed a single time.

The genes are TRBV18 and TRBJ2-7; the match to TRBD2 covers 10 bases. This receptor was taken from a woman under 30 in good health. The sequenced sample consisted of naive CD4+ T cells from blood. CDR3 nucleotide sequence: TGTGCCAGCTCACCAGTACTAGCGGGAAGTTACGAGCAGTACTTC. Its protein is CASSPVLAGSYEQYF.